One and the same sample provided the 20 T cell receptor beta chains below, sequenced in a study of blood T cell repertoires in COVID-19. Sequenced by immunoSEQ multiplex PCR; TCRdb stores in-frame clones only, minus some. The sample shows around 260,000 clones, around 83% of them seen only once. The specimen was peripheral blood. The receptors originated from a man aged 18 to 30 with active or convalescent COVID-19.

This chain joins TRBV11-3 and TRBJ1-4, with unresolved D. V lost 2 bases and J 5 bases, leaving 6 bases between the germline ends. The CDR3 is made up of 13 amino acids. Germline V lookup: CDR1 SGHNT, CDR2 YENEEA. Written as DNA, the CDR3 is TGTGCCAGCAGCTTATCTTCCAATGAAAAACTGTTTTTT. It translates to CASSLSSNEKLFF.

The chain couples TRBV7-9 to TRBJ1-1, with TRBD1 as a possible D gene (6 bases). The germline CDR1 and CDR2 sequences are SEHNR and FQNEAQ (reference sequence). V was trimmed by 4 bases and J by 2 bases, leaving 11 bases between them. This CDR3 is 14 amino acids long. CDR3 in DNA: TGTGCCAGCAGCTCCGGACAGAGTAACACTGAAGCTTTCTTT. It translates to CASSSGQSNTEAFF. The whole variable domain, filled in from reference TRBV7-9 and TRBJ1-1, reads DTGVSQNPRHKITKRGQNVTFRCDPISEHNRLYWYRQTLGQGPEFLTYFQNEAQLEKSRLLSDRFSAERPKGSFSTLEIQRTEQGDSAMYLCASSSGQSNTEAFFGQGTRLTVV.

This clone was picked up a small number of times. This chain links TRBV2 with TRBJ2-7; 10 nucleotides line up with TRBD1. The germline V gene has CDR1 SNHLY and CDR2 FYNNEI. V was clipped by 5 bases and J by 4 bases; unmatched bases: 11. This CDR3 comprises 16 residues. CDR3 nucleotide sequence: TGTGCCAGCAGTACAATCTACGGACAGGGGGGATACGAGCAGTACTTC. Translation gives CASSTIYGQGGYEQYF.

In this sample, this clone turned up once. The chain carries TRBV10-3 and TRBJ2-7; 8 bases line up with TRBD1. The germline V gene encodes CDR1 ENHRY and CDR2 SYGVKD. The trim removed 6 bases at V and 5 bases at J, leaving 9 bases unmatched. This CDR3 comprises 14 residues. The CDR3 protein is CAISSGTGEDEQYF. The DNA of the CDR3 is TGTGCCATCAGCTCCGGGACAGGCGAGGACGAGCAGTACTTC.

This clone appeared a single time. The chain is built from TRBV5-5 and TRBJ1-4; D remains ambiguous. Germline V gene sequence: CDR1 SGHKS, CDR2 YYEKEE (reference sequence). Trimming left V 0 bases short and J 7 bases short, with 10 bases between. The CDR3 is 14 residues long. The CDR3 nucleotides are TGTGCCAGCAGCTTGGTCGGGGAAGGTGAAAAACTGTTTTTT. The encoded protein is CASSLVGEGEKLFF. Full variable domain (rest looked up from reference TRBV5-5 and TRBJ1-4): DAGVTQSPTHLIKTRGQQVTLRCSPISGHKSVSWYQQVLGQGPQFIFQYYEKEERGRGNFPDRFSARQFPNYSSELNVNALLLGDSALYLCASSLVGEGEKLFFGSGTQLSVL.

CDR3 residues: CASSAGTGNQPQHF. CDR3 coding DNA: TGTGCCAGCAGCGCCGGGACAGGGAACCAGCCCCAGCATTTT. The J gene is TRBJ1-5, the V gene TRBV9, with 9 bases that match TRBD1. Germline V lookup: CDR1 SGDLS, CDR2 YYNGEE. V lost 3 bases and J lost 7; bases outside the gene matches: 5. The CDR3 has 14 amino acids.

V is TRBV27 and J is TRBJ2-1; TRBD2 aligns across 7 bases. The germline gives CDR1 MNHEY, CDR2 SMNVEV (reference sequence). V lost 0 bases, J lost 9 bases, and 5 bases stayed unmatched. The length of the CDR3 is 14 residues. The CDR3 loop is CASSLSGGLGEQFF. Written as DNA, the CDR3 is TGTGCCAGCAGTTTATCGGGAGGGTTGGGTGAGCAGTTCTTC.

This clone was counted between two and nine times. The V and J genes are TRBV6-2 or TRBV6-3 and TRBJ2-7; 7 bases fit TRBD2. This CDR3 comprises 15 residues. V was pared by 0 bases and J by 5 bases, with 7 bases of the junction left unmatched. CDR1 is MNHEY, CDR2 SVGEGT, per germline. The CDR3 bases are TGTGCCAGCAGTTACTCGGGAGGGCGGTCCCACGAGCAGTACTTC. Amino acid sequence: CASSYSGGRSHEQYF.

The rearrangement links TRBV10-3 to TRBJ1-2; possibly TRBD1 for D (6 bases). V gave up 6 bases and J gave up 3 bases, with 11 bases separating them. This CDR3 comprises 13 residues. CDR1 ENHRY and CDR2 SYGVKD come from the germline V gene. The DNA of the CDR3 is TGTGCCATCAGCAAACAGGGTGACTATGGCTACACCTTC. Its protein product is CAISKQGDYGYTF.

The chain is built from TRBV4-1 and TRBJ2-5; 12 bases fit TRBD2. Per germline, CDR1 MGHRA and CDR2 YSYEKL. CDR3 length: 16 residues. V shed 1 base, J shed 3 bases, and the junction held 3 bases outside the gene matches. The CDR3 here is CASSQATSGREETQYF. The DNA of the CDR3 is TGCGCCAGCAGCCAAGCGACTAGCGGGAGAGAAGAGACCCAGTACTTC.

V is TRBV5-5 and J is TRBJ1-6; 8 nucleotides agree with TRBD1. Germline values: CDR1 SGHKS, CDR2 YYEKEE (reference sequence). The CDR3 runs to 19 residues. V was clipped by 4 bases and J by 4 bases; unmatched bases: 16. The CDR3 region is CASSAGDRGGGIYNSPLHF. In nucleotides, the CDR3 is TGTGCCAGCAGCGCCGGAGACAGGGGCGGAGGGATTTATAATTCACCCCTCCACTTT.

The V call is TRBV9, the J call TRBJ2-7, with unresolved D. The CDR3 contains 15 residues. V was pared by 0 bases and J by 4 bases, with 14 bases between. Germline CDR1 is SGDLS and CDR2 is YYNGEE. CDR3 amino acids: CASSVDSNERYEQYF. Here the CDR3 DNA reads TGTGCCAGCAGCGTAGATTCTAATGAGAGGTACGAGCAGTACTTC.

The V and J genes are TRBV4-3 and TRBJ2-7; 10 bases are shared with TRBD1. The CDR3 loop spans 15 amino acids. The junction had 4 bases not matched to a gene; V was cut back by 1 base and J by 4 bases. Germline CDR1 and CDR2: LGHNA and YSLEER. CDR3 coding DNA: TGCGCCAGCAGCCAAGCTTCGGGACAGGGGTACGAGCAGTACTTC. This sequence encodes CASSQASGQGYEQYF.

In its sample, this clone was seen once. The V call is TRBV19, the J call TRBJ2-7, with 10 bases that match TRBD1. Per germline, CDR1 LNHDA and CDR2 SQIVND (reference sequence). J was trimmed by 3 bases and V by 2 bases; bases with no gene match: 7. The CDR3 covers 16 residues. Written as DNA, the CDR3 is TGTGCCAGTAGTATATGGGGCGGACAGGGGGTCTACGAGCAGTACTTC. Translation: CASSIWGGQGVYEQYF.

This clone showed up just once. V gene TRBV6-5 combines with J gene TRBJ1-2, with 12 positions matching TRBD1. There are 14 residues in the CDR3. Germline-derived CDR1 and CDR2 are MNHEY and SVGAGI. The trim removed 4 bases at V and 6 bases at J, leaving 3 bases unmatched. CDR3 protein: CASSLGQGANGYTF. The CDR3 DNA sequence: TGTGCCAGCAGTTTGGGACAGGGGGCGAATGGCTACACCTTC.

CDR3 nucleotide sequence: TGTGCCAGCAGCTCAGGGACAGCCAGTTCTGGCGATGAAAAACTGTTTTTT. Encoded protein: CASSSGTASSGDEKLFF. The rearrangement links TRBV11-3 to TRBJ1-4, with 7 bases fitting TRBD1. V trimming: 4 bases; J trimming: 6 bases; junction bases outside the gene matches: 14. Germline CDR1 and CDR2: SGHNT and YENEEA. The CDR3 is 17 amino acids.

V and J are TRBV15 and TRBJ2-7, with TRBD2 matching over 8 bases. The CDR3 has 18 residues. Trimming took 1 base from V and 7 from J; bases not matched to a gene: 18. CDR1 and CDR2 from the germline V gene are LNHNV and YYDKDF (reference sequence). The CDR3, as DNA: TGTGCCACCAGCAGAGTGTTTGGACGGGAGCGGGAGTTGGGTGAGCAGTACTTC. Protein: CATSRVFGRERELGEQYF.

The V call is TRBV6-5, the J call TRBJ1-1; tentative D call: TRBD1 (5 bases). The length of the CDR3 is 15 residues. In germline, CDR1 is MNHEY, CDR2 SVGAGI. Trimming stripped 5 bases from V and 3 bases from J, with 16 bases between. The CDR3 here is CASSPVPGLHTEAFF. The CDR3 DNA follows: TGTGCCAGCAGTCCCGTTCCGGGACTTCACACTGAAGCTTTCTTT.

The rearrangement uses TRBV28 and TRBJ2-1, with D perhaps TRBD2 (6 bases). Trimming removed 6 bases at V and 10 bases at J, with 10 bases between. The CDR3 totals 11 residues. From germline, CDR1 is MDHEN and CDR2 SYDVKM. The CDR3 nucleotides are TGTGCCAGCAGCCCCCGGGGGGAGCAGTTCTTC. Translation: CASSPRGEQFF. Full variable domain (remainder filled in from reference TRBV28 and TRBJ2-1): DVKVTQSSRYLVKRTGEKVFLECVQDMDHENMFWYRQDPGLGLRLIYFSYDVKMKEKGDIPEGYSVSREKKERFSLILESASTNQTSMYLCASSPRGEQFFGPGTRLTVL.

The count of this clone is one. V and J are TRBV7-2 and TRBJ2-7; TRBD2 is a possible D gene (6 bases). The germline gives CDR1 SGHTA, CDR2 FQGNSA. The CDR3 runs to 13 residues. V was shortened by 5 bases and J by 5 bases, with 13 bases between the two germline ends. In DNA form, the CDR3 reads TGTGCCAGCAGCCCGAGAACGGGAGACGAGCAGTACTTC. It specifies CASSPRTGDEQYF.